This T cell receptor (beta chain) originates from a study of blood T cell repertoires in COVID-19 (dated by TCRdb to the early 2020s). Regarding the study in general: Samples from collaborators originated in the United States, Italy and Spain and spanned both the acute and convalescent phases of COVID-19. The sample metadata nearly always contained a de-identified subject ID, COVID-19 status, age in years and sex. The dataset comprised deeply sampled blood TCRbeta repertoires from subjects exposed to, actively infected with, or recovered from COVID-19. HLA class I and class II types, where available, came from metadata supplied by the sample provider rather than from assay-based typing. Samples came from the ongoing ImmuneRACE study (first 160 participants) plus 1,254 subjects from 6 global collaborators. The material from the prospective study consisted of cDNA or gDNA derived from T cells, B-cell-depleted T cells, or PBMCs. The repertoires were released in a freely available public database meant as a resource for research on the immune response to SARS-CoV-2. Summary of the overall study and its limitations: The amount of clinical and demographic metadata varied by source and participant and was provided uncurated.

One collaborating source in Seattle enrolled patients while the patients were actively infected and followed the patients over time throughout the course of disease. The collaborating institutions used their own protocols to collect whole blood in K2EDTA tubes. For TCRbeta analysis, collaborator samples were shipped as frozen whole blood, as isolated PBMCs, or as DNA extracted from either sample type. About this clone: The specificity of this receptor is unknown. Base qualities are not provided; no much larger clone lies one nucleotide away.

Trimming takes 4 bases from V and 0 bases from J, and the germline ends sit 10 bases apart. Counted from cysteine to phenylalanine, this CDR3 has 14 amino acids. Solely the CDR3 DNA is kept, with 42 bases framed from the first base. The germline V gene encodes CDR1 SNHLY and CDR2 FYNNEI. TCRbeta CDR3 regions were amplified from genomic DNA using the immunoSEQ Assay, a bias-controlled multiplex PCR. In the authors' own workflow: Within the assay, amplification of reference gene primers was used to estimate how many nucleated cells each sample contained. To quantify the absolute abundance of each unique TCRbeta CDR3 rearrangement, sequence reads were collapsed and filtered. For each sample, productive Simpson clonality was calculated by taking the square root of Simpson's diversity index across productive rearrangements. TCRdb stores this immuneACCESS table with in-frame sequences only. Part of the clones is absent; in the studies checked, under half of the shortfall reflects unresolved V genes, and no reason is known for the rest. The DNA was the basis for D and trimming; V, J and clone size are from that table. Across this sample there are about 150,000 clones, with 70% to 90% seen only once. The ten largest clones take up 0.63% of the sample.

The specimen was peripheral blood. Recombination joined TRBV2 with TRBJ2-7; matching of 5 bases hints at TRBD1 as the D gene. The TCR was taken from a man aged 55 to 69 with COVID-19, enrolled during active disease. The DNA sequence is as follows: TGTGCCAGCAGTGGACAGTTGAGCTCCTACGAGCAGTACTTC. It encodes CASSGQLSSYEQYF.